These T cell receptor beta chains were read from a single sample in a study of tumor and adjacent non-tumor tissue in lung cancer. TCRdb itself ran the multiplex PCR reads through MiXCR, one entry per CDR3 protein. The sample consists of 200,000 to 250,000 distinct CDR3 sequences, 60% to 85% of them appearing once. Input material: lung tumor tissue. These receptors were collected from a man in his 60s with non-small cell lung cancer. Each CDR3 is given with its conserved first and last residue. D genes are given only for firm matches. A row's size may be missing; if present it is once, few, many or a size class.

v_gene: TRBV29-1; j_gene: TRBJ2-1; d_gene: NA; len: 13; abundance: NA; CDR3nt: TGCAGCGTTGACGTGATTAGTGCTAATGAGCAGTTCTTC; CDR3aa: CSVDVISANEQFF
v_gene: TRBV28; j_gene: TRBJ2-7; d_gene: TRBD2; len: 15; abundance: NA; CDR3nt: TGTTCCAGCACCGTCGGGGGGGCACGCTCCTACGAGCAGTACTTC; CDR3aa: CSSTVGGARSYEQYF
v_gene: TRBV6-1; j_gene: TRBJ2-7; d_gene: TRBD1; len: 15; abundance: NA; CDR3nt: TGTGCCAGCAGTGGAACCGGGACAGAGACTCACGAGCAGTACTTC; CDR3aa: CASSGTGTETHEQYF
v_gene: TRBV6-5; j_gene: TRBJ2-7; d_gene: TRBD2; len: 15; abundance: many; CDR3nt: TGTGCCAGCGCCACCCCGGCTAGCGGGAACTACGAGCAGTACTTC; CDR3aa: CASATPASGNYEQYF
v_gene: TRBV29-1; j_gene: TRBJ2-5; d_gene: NA; len: 11; abundance: NA; CDR3nt: TGCAGTGTTGAAGATCGAGAGACCCAGTACTTC; CDR3aa: CSVEDRETQYF
v_gene: TRBV21-1; j_gene: TRBJ2-1; d_gene: NA; len: 18; abundance: NA; CDR3nt: TGTGCCAGCAGGAACGGGACAGGGCTCCAGGGGTCCTACAATGAGCAGTTCTTC; CDR3aa: CASRNGTGLQGSYNEQFF
v_gene: TRBV6-2/TRBV6-3; j_gene: TRBJ2-1; d_gene: TRBD2; len: 14; abundance: NA; CDR3nt: TGTGCCATCGCAACTAGCGGGAGCCGCATTGAGCAGTTCTTC; CDR3aa: CAIATSGSRIEQFF
v_gene: TRBV19; j_gene: TRBJ1-5; d_gene: NA; len: 16; abundance: NA; CDR3nt: TGTGCCAGTAGATGCGGCGGGGGCGGAAGCAATCAGCCCCAGCATTTT; CDR3aa: CASRCGGGGSNQPQHF
v_gene: TRBV7-8; j_gene: TRBJ2-1; d_gene: NA; len: 11; abundance: NA; CDR3nt: TGTGCCAGCAGCTACGACGGAGGCTGGTTCTTC; CDR3aa: CASSYDGGWFF
v_gene: TRBV20-1; j_gene: TRBJ2-6; d_gene: NA; len: 17; abundance: many; CDR3nt: TGCAGTGCTAGCTCGGCAGGGGCGGACTCTGGGGCCAACGTCCTGACTTTC; CDR3aa: CSASSAGADSGANVLTF
v_gene: TRBV20-1; j_gene: TRBJ1-3; d_gene: TRBD1; len: 14; abundance: NA; CDR3nt: TGCAGTGATCTGGGAGACAGGGGGGCAAACACCATATATTTT; CDR3aa: CSDLGDRGANTIYF
v_gene: TRBV4-2; j_gene: TRBJ1-2; d_gene: NA; len: 15; abundance: NA; CDR3nt: TGTGCCAGCAGCCAAGATCTTGTTTCGGCGGCTGGCTACACCTTC; CDR3aa: CASSQDLVSAAGYTF
v_gene: TRBV6-1; j_gene: TRBJ2-1; d_gene: NA; len: 16; abundance: many; CDR3nt: TGTGCCAGCAGTCGAACCCAGGACAGTGCCTACAATGAGCAGTTCTTC; CDR3aa: CASSRTQDSAYNEQFF
v_gene: TRBV6-1; j_gene: TRBJ2-7; d_gene: TRBD2; len: 14; abundance: NA; CDR3nt: TGTGCCAGCATTGAATTAGCGGGGCTTAACAAGCAGTACTTC; CDR3aa: CASIELAGLNKQYF
v_gene: TRBV4-2; j_gene: TRBJ1-5; d_gene: NA; len: 15; abundance: NA; CDR3nt: TGTGCCAGCAGCCAAGATCCCGGGCCTGATCAGCCCCAGCTTTTT; CDR3aa: CASSQDPGPDQPQLF
v_gene: TRBV11-1; j_gene: TRBJ2-2; d_gene: NA; len: 16; abundance: NA; CDR3nt: TGTGCCAGCAGCAGAAACCAGGGCCCCTACATCGGGGGGCTGTTTTTT; CDR3aa: CASSRNQGPYIGGLFF
v_gene: TRBV11-2; j_gene: TRBJ2-6; d_gene: TRBD1; len: 19; abundance: once; CDR3nt: TGTGTCAGCAGCTTAGTTCCAAAGGACAGGCTCTCTGGGGCCAACGTCATGACTTTC; CDR3aa: CVSSLVPKDRLSGANVMTF
v_gene: TRBV11-2; j_gene: TRBJ2-3; d_gene: NA; len: 14; abundance: NA; CDR3nt: TGTGCCACCAGACTTGCGGGGGCCACAGATACGCAGTTTTTT; CDR3aa: CATRLAGATDTQFF
v_gene: TRBV13; j_gene: TRBJ1-2; d_gene: TRBD1; len: 13; abundance: NA; CDR3nt: TGTGCCAGCGACCGACAGGGCACCTATGGCTACACCTTC; CDR3aa: CASDRQGTYGYTF
v_gene: TRBV10-2; j_gene: TRBJ1-2; d_gene: TRBD1; len: 13; abundance: many; CDR3nt: TGCGCCAGCAGTGAAACAGGGGGCTATGGCTACACCTTC; CDR3aa: CASSETGGYGYTF
v_gene: TRBV11-2; j_gene: TRBJ2-1; d_gene: TRBD2; len: 17; abundance: NA; CDR3nt: TGTGTCAGCAGCTTGGGGTCCCAGGGGATTAGCGGGGGGCTCCAGTTCTTC; CDR3aa: CVSSLGSQGISGGLQFF
v_gene: TRBV11-3; j_gene: TRBJ2-1; d_gene: TRBD2; len: 15; abundance: once; CDR3nt: TGTGCCAGGAGCCCCGGGGGGGGGCGAAGCAATGAGCAGTTCTTC; CDR3aa: CARSPGGGRSNEQFF
v_gene: TRBV20-1; j_gene: TRBJ2-1; d_gene: TRBD2; len: 17; abundance: NA; CDR3nt: TGCAGTGCTAGAGCTGAAAGGACTAGCTTAACTTTCGATATGCAGTTCTTC; CDR3aa: CSARAERTSLTFDMQFF
v_gene: TRBV6-1; j_gene: TRBJ2-5; d_gene: NA; len: 15; abundance: NA; CDR3nt: TGTGCCAGTAGTGAACTAGTGGGGGGGCCCGAGACCCAGTACTTC; CDR3aa: CASSELVGGPETQYF
v_gene: TRBV5-5; j_gene: TRBJ2-3; d_gene: NA; len: 14; abundance: NA; CDR3nt: TGTGCCAGCAGCCCGGGACTGGGCACAGATATGCAGTATTTT; CDR3aa: CASSPGLGTDMQYF
v_gene: TRBV11-2; j_gene: TRBJ2-1; d_gene: NA; len: 16; abundance: NA; CDR3nt: TGTGCCAGTAGCTTAGGTCGACTACTCGAGATGAATGATCAGTTCTTC; CDR3aa: CASSLGRLLEMNDQFF
v_gene: TRBV4-2; j_gene: TRBJ2-5; d_gene: TRBD2; len: 16; abundance: NA; CDR3nt: TGTACCAGCAGCCAGGGCCTAGCGGGATACCAAGAGACCCAGTACTTC; CDR3aa: CTSSQGLAGYQETQYF
v_gene: TRBV24-1; j_gene: TRBJ2-3; d_gene: NA; len: 15; abundance: NA; CDR3nt: TGTGCCACCAGTGATTTCCGGGGGAGGACAGATACGCAGTATTTT; CDR3aa: CATSDFRGRTDTQYF
v_gene: TRBV11-2; j_gene: TRBJ2-3; d_gene: TRBD2; len: 16; abundance: NA; CDR3nt: TGTGCCAGCACCGCCAGAGCGGGGGGTGGCACGGATACGCAGTATTTT; CDR3aa: CASTARAGGGTDTQYF
v_gene: TRBV4-1; j_gene: TRBJ1-2; d_gene: NA; len: 13; abundance: NA; CDR3nt: TGCGCCAGCAGCCAAGAACAGAACTATGGCTACACCTTC; CDR3aa: CASSQEQNYGYTF
v_gene: TRBV5-4; j_gene: TRBJ2-5; d_gene: TRBD1; len: 15; abundance: many; CDR3nt: TGTGCCAGCAGCGTTTTAGGGGGCATGAGGGAGACCCAGTACTTC; CDR3aa: CASSVLGGMRETQYF
v_gene: TRBV4-3; j_gene: TRBJ1-1; d_gene: NA; len: 17; abundance: NA; CDR3nt: TGCGCCAGCAGCCAAGATGTTCCGGACAGTTCGGGCAATGAAGCTTTCTTT; CDR3aa: CASSQDVPDSSGNEAFF
v_gene: TRBV4-1; j_gene: TRBJ2-1; d_gene: NA; len: 15; abundance: NA; CDR3nt: TGCGCCGGCAGCCAAGTCATGGGCACAGCCAATGAGCAGTTCTTC; CDR3aa: CAGSQVMGTANEQFF
v_gene: TRBV6-2/TRBV6-3; j_gene: TRBJ2-7; d_gene: TRBD2; len: 18; abundance: NA; CDR3nt: TGTACAAGCAGCCAGAGGCCGGGACTAGCGGCTCCCTCCTACGAGCAGTACTTC; CDR3aa: CTSSQRPGLAAPSYEQYF
v_gene: TRBV20-1; j_gene: TRBJ2-5; d_gene: TRBD2; len: 17; abundance: NA; CDR3nt: TGCAGTGCTAGAGACCGGGAGACTAGCGGGGGGGCGCTTCCCCTGTACTTC; CDR3aa: CSARDRETSGGALPLYF
v_gene: TRBV6-1; j_gene: TRBJ1-5; d_gene: NA; len: 13; abundance: NA; CDR3nt: TGTGCCAGCAGTGTCAGGGACTTTCAGCCCCTGCATTTT; CDR3aa: CASSVRDFQPLHF
v_gene: TRBV28; j_gene: TRBJ1-3; d_gene: NA; len: 16; abundance: NA; CDR3nt: TGCGCCAGCAGTCTCCCCGGACGGTTCTCTGGAAACACCATATATTTT; CDR3aa: CASSLPGRFSGNTIYF
v_gene: TRBV20-1; j_gene: TRBJ2-7; d_gene: NA; len: 15; abundance: few; CDR3nt: TGCAGTGCTAGTCCGGCCGGGCTGGGAGGGGGCGAGCAATACTTC; CDR3aa: CSASPAGLGGGEQYF
v_gene: TRBV6-1; j_gene: TRBJ1-5; d_gene: TRBD1; len: 14; abundance: NA; CDR3nt: TGTGCCAGCAGGGACGGGACAGGGGGGGGGTCCCAGCATTTT; CDR3aa: CASRDGTGGGSQHF
v_gene: TRBV20-1; j_gene: TRBJ2-7; d_gene: TRBD2; len: 12; abundance: NA; CDR3nt: TGCAGTGGTAGGACTAGCTCCTACGAGCAGAACTTC; CDR3aa: CSGRTSSYEQNF
v_gene: TRBV6-5; j_gene: TRBJ2-7; d_gene: TRBD1; len: 13; abundance: NA; CDR3nt: TGTGCCAGCAGCCCTGGACAGGGTTGGGGGCAGAACTTC; CDR3aa: CASSPGQGWGQNF
v_gene: TRBV20-1; j_gene: TRBJ2-5; d_gene: TRBD1; len: 13; abundance: NA; CDR3nt: TGCAATGCCCCGGACAGGGTGAGAGAGACCAAGTACTTC; CDR3aa: CNAPDRVRETKYF